This is a list of T cell receptor beta chains from one sample in a study of CD8 T cells in Susac syndrome. MiXCR was run by TCRdb on the immunoSEQ multiplex PCR reads, yielding one entry per CDR3 protein. The data hold about 200,000 distinct CDR3 sequences, with about 95% observed a single time. What was sequenced was CD4+ T cells from PBMCs. The receptors were gathered from a human donor in good health. CDR3s include the opening cysteine and the closing phenylalanine or tryptophan. Each record gives: clone size, V gene, J gene, D gene, CDR3 DNA, CDR3 protein. The D gene is left open where the match is weak. Size tells how often a clone was seen (once, few, many) or the class of an expanded clone, and some rows leave it out.

clone_size: NA; v_call: TRBV23-1; j_call: TRBJ2-6; d_call: NA; cdr3_nt: TGCGCCAGCGGACGCGGAGAGGGACCTTATTCTGGGGCCAACGTCCTGACTTTC; cdr3_aa: CASGRGEGPYSGANVLTF
clone_size: NA; v_call: TRBV6-6; j_call: TRBJ2-7; d_call: TRBD1; cdr3_nt: TGTGCCAGCACGGGACAGGTCGAGCAGTACTTC; cdr3_aa: CASTGQVEQYF
clone_size: NA; v_call: TRBV4-1; j_call: TRBJ1-2; d_call: NA; cdr3_nt: TGCGCCAGCAGCCAAGAAAGAGTCGGGGTCTATGGCTACACCTTC; cdr3_aa: CASSQERVGVYGYTF
clone_size: NA; v_call: TRBV7-6; j_call: TRBJ2-7; d_call: NA; cdr3_nt: TGTGCCAGCAGCCTATCAGGAGTGGGCGAGCAGTACTTC; cdr3_aa: CASSLSGVGEQYF
clone_size: NA; v_call: TRBV7-2; j_call: TRBJ1-6; d_call: NA; cdr3_nt: TGTGCCAGCAGACGGGACCGTAGCTATAATTCACCCCTCCACTTT; cdr3_aa: CASRRDRSYNSPLHF
clone_size: NA; v_call: TRBV11-2; j_call: TRBJ2-1; d_call: TRBD2; cdr3_nt: TGTGCCAGCAGCAGACTAGCGGGAAGGGGGCAGTTCTTC; cdr3_aa: CASSRLAGRGQFF
clone_size: NA; v_call: TRBV20-1; j_call: TRBJ1-5; d_call: NA; cdr3_nt: TGCAGTGCTAGTCGCGGACGGAGGGAGCCCCAGCATTTT; cdr3_aa: CSASRGRREPQHF
clone_size: NA; v_call: TRBV2; j_call: TRBJ2-5; d_call: NA; cdr3_nt: TGTGCCAGCACCGGACAGATCCAAGAGACCCAGTACTTC; cdr3_aa: CASTGQIQETQYF
clone_size: NA; v_call: TRBV29-1; j_call: TRBJ2-1; d_call: TRBD2; cdr3_nt: TGCAGCGTCGTTAAAGCACTAGCGGGAGAGCCCAGCTCCTACAATGAGCAGTTCTTC; cdr3_aa: CSVVKALAGEPSSYNEQFF
clone_size: NA; v_call: TRBV20-1; j_call: TRBJ2-5; d_call: NA; cdr3_nt: TGCAGTGCTAGCTGGGTCTTGATCCAGACCCAGTACTTC; cdr3_aa: CSASWVLIQTQYF
clone_size: NA; v_call: TRBV3-1; j_call: TRBJ1-2; d_call: NA; cdr3_nt: TGTGCCAGCAGCCGCGACGGGATCGACTATGGCTACACCTTC; cdr3_aa: CASSRDGIDYGYTF
clone_size: NA; v_call: TRBV25-1; j_call: TRBJ2-2; d_call: TRBD2; cdr3_nt: TGTGCCAGCAGTGACACCTGGGGGGGTAGGGAGCTGTTTTTT; cdr3_aa: CASSDTWGGRELFF
clone_size: NA; v_call: TRBV13; j_call: TRBJ2-3; d_call: NA; cdr3_nt: TGTGCCAGCAGCTTAGATAGGAGGGATACGCAGTATTTT; cdr3_aa: CASSLDRRDTQYF
clone_size: once; v_call: TRBV4-3; j_call: TRBJ1-2; d_call: NA; cdr3_nt: TGCGCCAGCAGCCAAGATTGGTCAGGGGATGGCTACACCTTC; cdr3_aa: CASSQDWSGDGYTF
clone_size: NA; v_call: TRBV29-1; j_call: TRBJ1-5; d_call: NA; cdr3_nt: TGCAGCGTAAAAGACGGCAATCAGCCCCAGCATTTT; cdr3_aa: CSVKDGNQPQHF
clone_size: few; v_call: TRBV29-1; j_call: TRBJ2-7; d_call: TRBD1; cdr3_nt: TGCAGCGTTGAGGGACAGTCCTACGAGCAGTACTTC; cdr3_aa: CSVEGQSYEQYF
clone_size: NA; v_call: TRBV15; j_call: TRBJ1-5; d_call: TRBD1; cdr3_nt: TGTGCCACCAGCGGTCTGACAGGGAGAGATCAGCCCCAGCATTTT; cdr3_aa: CATSGLTGRDQPQHF
clone_size: NA; v_call: TRBV9; j_call: TRBJ1-2; d_call: NA; cdr3_nt: TGTGCCAGCAGCCCGCAGGAAGGACAGAACCCTAAGGGCTACACCTTC; cdr3_aa: CASSPQEGQNPKGYTF
clone_size: NA; v_call: TRBV6-1; j_call: TRBJ2-5; d_call: NA; cdr3_nt: TGTGCCAGCAGACACGACAGGAAAGAGACCCAGTACTTC; cdr3_aa: CASRHDRKETQYF
clone_size: NA; v_call: TRBV3-1; j_call: TRBJ1-2; d_call: TRBD1; cdr3_nt: TGTGCCAGCAGCCTGACAGGGTCCGGCTACACCTTC; cdr3_aa: CASSLTGSGYTF
clone_size: NA; v_call: TRBV29-1; j_call: TRBJ1-1; d_call: NA; cdr3_nt: TGCAGCGTGTCCGGAGGGCCAGCCACTGAAGCTTTCTTT; cdr3_aa: CSVSGGPATEAFF